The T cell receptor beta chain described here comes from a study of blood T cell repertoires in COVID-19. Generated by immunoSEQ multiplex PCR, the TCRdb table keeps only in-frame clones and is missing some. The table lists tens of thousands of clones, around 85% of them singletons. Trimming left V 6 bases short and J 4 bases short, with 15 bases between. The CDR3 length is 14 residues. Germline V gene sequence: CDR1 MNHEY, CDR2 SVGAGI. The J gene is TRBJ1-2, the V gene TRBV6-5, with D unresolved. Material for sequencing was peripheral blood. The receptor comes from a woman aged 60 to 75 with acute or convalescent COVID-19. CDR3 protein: CASSRDNGPYGYTF. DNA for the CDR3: TGTGCCAGCAGCCGGGATAACGGACCCTATGGCTACACCTTC.